The sequence of this TCR beta chain was determined in a study of ipilimumab plus nivolumab after autologous stem cell transplantation. Dosing: nivolumab 3 mg/kg IV, weeks 1, 4, 7, 10, then every two weeks to week 26. Looked up from germline, CDR1 is MGHDK and CDR2 is SYGVNS. The V and J ends lost 4 bases and 7 bases respectively, with 19 bases between them. The CDR3 covers 16 residues. TCRdb's copy holds only in-frame clones and misses some; the assay was immunoSEQ multiplex PCR. This table holds 20,000 to 30,000 clones, 85% to 90% found once. The sample was PBMCs, taken in a trial of ipilimumab plus nivolumab as post-transplant consolidation. J is TRBJ1-4 and V is TRBV25-1; maybe TRBD1 (5 bases). The sequence was collected from a male donor with diffuse large B-cell lymphoma. The CDR3, as DNA: TGTGCCAGCAGTGTTTTTCACGTCGGAAGGGGTGAAAAACTGTTTTTT. Its translation: CASSVFHVGRGEKLFF.